A single sample is the source of the 12 T cell receptor beta chains below, sequenced in a study of human thymus T cells. Only in-frame clones appear in the TCRdb table, and some are missing; sequencing was by immunoSEQ multiplex PCR. The sample lists about 130,000 clones; around 94% were seen once. Corrective cardiac surgery supplied the resected thymus tissue. Specimen: thymus tissue. These receptor sequences come from a boy under three years old with a congenital heart defect but otherwise immunologically healthy.

V gene TRBV28 combines with J gene TRBJ2-5; tentative D call: TRBD2 (7 bases). This CDR3 has 16 residues. Germline V gives CDR1 MDHEN, CDR2 SYDVKM. V shed 3 bases and J shed 5 bases, with 19 bases lying between them. The CDR3 loop reads CASSLGPGGLGETQYF. The CDR3 DNA is TGTGCCAGCAGTTTGGGCCCCGGGGGGCTCGGGGAGACCCAGTACTTC. The full variable domain, with the rest looked up from reference TRBV28 and TRBJ2-5, is DVKVTQSSRYLVKRTGEKVFLECVQDMDHENMFWYRQDPGLGLRLIYFSYDVKMKEKGDIPEGYSVSREKKERFSLILESASTNQTSMYLCASSLGPGGLGETQYFGPGTRLLVL.

The V call is TRBV7-2, the J call TRBJ2-7; D may be TRBD1 (6 bases). The length of the CDR3 is 16 residues. V lost 5 bases and J lost 2, with 19 bases in between. Germline V gives CDR1 SGHTA, CDR2 FQGNSA. Written as DNA, the CDR3 is TGTGCCAGCAGCCCAGGAGTCCGGGACACCCCCTACGAGCAGTACTTC. This gives the protein CASSPGVRDTPYEQYF. The whole variable domain, remainder taken from reference TRBV7-2 and TRBJ2-7, is GAGVSQSPSNKVTEKGKDVELRCDPISGHTALYWYRQSLGQGLEFLIYFQGNSAPDKSGLPSDRFSAERTGGSVSTLTIQRTQQEDSAVYLCASSPGVRDTPYEQYFGPGTRLTVT.

In DNA form, the CDR3 reads TGCAGTGCGGTGGAAAACATTCAGTACTTC. As protein: CSAVENIQYF. The chain combines TRBV20-1 with TRBJ2-4; D not certain. The germline gives CDR1 DFQATT, CDR2 SNEGSKA (reference sequence). The CDR3 runs 10 residues. V shed 6 bases and J shed 5 bases, with 5 bases lying between them.

This clone turned up a few times. The genes are TRBV30 and TRBJ1-5; D is unresolved. V was cut by 3 bases and J by 5 bases, with 14 bases left in between. This CDR3 spans 14 amino acids. Per germline, CDR1 GTSNPN and CDR2 SVGIG (reference sequence). The CDR3 sequence is CAWSAHWAYQPQHF. CDR3 sequence (DNA): TGTGCCTGGAGCGCCCATTGGGCTTATCAGCCCCAGCATTTT.

This chain joins TRBV6-1 and TRBJ1-1, with D uncertain. Germline V gene lookup returns CDR1 MNHNS and CDR2 SASEGT. CDR3 size: 11 residues. V was trimmed by 10 bases and J by 3 bases, leaving 9 bases between them. Here the CDR3 DNA reads TGTGCCATCCAGGTAGACACTGAAGCTTTCTTT. Translation gives CAIQVDTEAFF.

The V call is TRBV28, the J call TRBJ1-2, with 7 bases identical to TRBD1. This CDR3 spans 12 amino acids. Germline CDR1 MDHEN, CDR2 SYDVKM. With V trimmed by 5 bases and J by 12 bases, 9 bases remained unmatched. CDR3 in DNA: TGTGCCAGCAGTCGAGAGCCGACAGGGAACACCTTC. Translated: CASSREPTGNTF.

The chain has TRBV15 and TRBJ1-4, with D unclear. Trimming left V 4 bases short and J 8 bases short, with 23 bases between. Germline V gene sequence: CDR1 LNHNV, CDR2 YYDKDF (reference sequence). The CDR3 loop spans 17 amino acids. DNA for the CDR3: TGTGCCACCAGCACCCCCAGGAATACAGTTTCTTGGGAAAAACTGTTTTTT. Translation gives CATSTPRNTVSWEKLFF. Using reference TRBV15 and TRBJ1-4 for the parts outside the CDR3, the full variable domain is DAMVIQNPRYQVTQFGKPVTLSCSQTLNHNVMYWYQQKSSQAPKLLFHYYDKDFNNEADTPDNFQSRRPNTSFCFLDIRSPGLGDTAMYLCATSTPRNTVSWEKLFFGSGTQLSVL.

This clone was detected once. The chain has TRBV5-4 and TRBJ2-5; D not certain. V was shortened by 0 bases and J by 6 bases, with 6 bases between the two germline ends. The germline gives CDR1 SGHNT, CDR2 YYREEE (reference sequence). The CDR3 has 12 amino acids. The CDR3 bases are TGTGCCAGCAGCTTGGAGGGCCAGACCCAGTACTTC. As protein: CASSLEGQTQYF.

The chain uses TRBV28 and TRBJ2-1; no definite D call. Germline values: CDR1 MDHEN, CDR2 SYDVKM. CDR3 length: 14 residues. The V end lost 2 bases, the J end lost 6 bases, and 11 bases lay between the germline ends. In nucleotides, the CDR3 is TGTGCCAGCAGTTTAGAACGCCGGATCAATGAGCAGTTCTTC. Protein sequence: CASSLERRINEQFF.

CDR3 bases: TGTGCCAGCAGTTCAGCGGGGGGGGAGAATGAGCAGTTCTTC. This sequence encodes CASSSAGGENEQFF. The chain links TRBV4-2 to TRBJ2-1; the match to TRBD2 covers 10 bases. CDR3 length: 14 amino acids. The germline V gene encodes CDR1 LGHNA and CDR2 YNFKEQ. V lost 6 bases and J lost 7; bases outside the gene matches: 6.

The chain couples TRBV6-1 to TRBJ1-2, with D perhaps TRBD1 (5 bases). This CDR3 has 16 amino acids. Germline lookup yields CDR1 MNHNS and CDR2 SASEGT. Trimming cost V 4 bases and J 4 bases, with 19 bases left between them. The CDR3 coding sequence is TGTGCCAGCAGTGGCCGGGACCCCTTTCCTTTCTATGGCTACACCTTC. It translates to CASSGRDPFPFYGYTF.

The genes are TRBV30 and TRBJ2-3, with 9 positions matching TRBD2. The germline gives CDR1 GTSNPN, CDR2 SVGIG (reference sequence). J was trimmed by 6 bases and V by 4 bases; bases with no gene match: 8. The CDR3 is 14 amino acids. CDR3 nucleotides: TGTGCCTGGATGGGACTAGCCTGGGCGGATACGCAGTATTTT. Protein product: CAWMGLAWADTQYF. The whole variable domain, filled in from reference TRBV30 and TRBJ2-3, reads SQTIHQWPATLVQPVGSPLSLECTVEGTSNPNLYWYRQAAGRGLQLLFYSVGIGQISSEVPQNLSASRPQDRQFILSSKKLLLSDSGFYLCAWMGLAWADTQYFGPGTRLTVL.